This TCR beta chain was identified during a study of regulatory T cells in long-lasting Graves disease. The time point: newly diagnosed GD, antithyroid drugs for less than 3 months. Scientists built the TCR library using RNA that was extracted from PBMCs. The CDR3 sequence is 14 residues long. Trimming left V 6 bases short and J 7 bases short, with 15 bases between. Per the germline V gene, CDR1 is SNHLY and CDR2 is FYNNEI. Building of the TCR beta libraries involved iRepertoire HTBI primers and Arm-PCR of CDR3 regions. TCRdb re-called the multiplex PCR reads with MiXCR, one entry per CDR3 protein. Among about 470,000 distinct CDR3 sequences listed, under 20% were seen once. This clonotype was observed a few times. This sample also appeared in a second study, on T cells in Graves' hyperthyroidism and ophthalmopathy. From that study: First-round RT-PCR with HTBI primers amplified the TCR CDR3 region.

V usage is TRBV2 and J usage is TRBJ1-4; D gene ambiguous. This receptor was taken from a middle-aged man with Graves disease. The starting material was peripheral blood mononuclear cells (PBMCs), obtained at new diagnosis, from a patient treated with antithyroid drugs. CDR3 DNA sequence: TGTGCCAGCAGGAAAGGACCCGCCGGTGAAAAACTGTTTTTT. Protein: CASRKGPAGEKLFF.